This TCR beta chain was identified during a study of read filtering for tumor transcriptome and immune sequencing. Study details: Transcriptome libraries were built from DNase-treated RNA.

This clonotype was seen more than once but under ten times. Its antigen is not identified. A much larger clone lies one base from this, so it may be a read error. Molecular barcoded adaptors covering alpha/delta and beta/gamma chains were used on roughly 400 ng RNA. MiXCR, applied by TCRdb to the reads, yields one record per CDR3 protein. The sample yields roughly 59,000 distinct CDR3 sequences, roughly 18% seen once. Study outcomes and limitations: Dropping single-read clonotypes raised IR-seq and RNA-seq shared-clonotype correlation.

CDR3 length: 16 residues. Germline V gene sequence: CDR1 GTSNPN, CDR2 SVGIG (reference sequence). This clonotype was sampled from a donor aged 40 or over with multiple myeloma. Sequenced material: a population of CD138-negative cells sorted from bone marrow. The V gene is TRBV30, the J gene TRBJ2-2; 7 positions match TRBD2. The CDR3 nucleotides are TGTGCCTGGAGTAGGCTAGCGGTCATGAACACCAGGGAGCTGTTTTTT. Residues: CAWSRLAVMNTRELFF. The whole variable domain, filled in from reference TRBV30 and TRBJ2-2, reads SQTIHQWPATLVQPVGSPLSLECTVEGTSNPNLYWYRQAAGRGLQLLFYSVGIGQISSEVPQNLSASRPQDRQFILSSKKLLLSDSGFYLCAWSRLAVMNTRELFFGEGSRLTVL.